This T cell receptor beta chain derives from a study of cytomegalovirus exposure and HLA in healthy donors. Study-wide background: A later analysis reported the same platform for the 120 validation repertoires and the approximately 720 first-cohort repertoires.

The method was immunoSEQ multiplex PCR; TCRdb's version includes in-frame clones alone and lacks a portion of them. The sample consists of about 160,000 clones, approximately 96% of them appearing once. With V trimmed by 0 bases and J by 0 bases, 11 bases remained unmatched. CDR3 length: 19 residues. Per the germline V gene, CDR1 is SGHVT and CDR2 is SQSDAQ. The origin of this receptor is a woman under 30 in good health and CMV-seronegative. This chain links TRBV7-4 with TRBJ2-5, with TRBD1 matching 9 bases. The sequenced material came from PBMCs. In nucleotides, the CDR3 is TGTGCCAGCAGCTTAGCCCATAGGAGACAGGGGGAGTACCAAGAGACCCAGTACTTC. It translates to CASSLAHRRQGEYQETQYF.